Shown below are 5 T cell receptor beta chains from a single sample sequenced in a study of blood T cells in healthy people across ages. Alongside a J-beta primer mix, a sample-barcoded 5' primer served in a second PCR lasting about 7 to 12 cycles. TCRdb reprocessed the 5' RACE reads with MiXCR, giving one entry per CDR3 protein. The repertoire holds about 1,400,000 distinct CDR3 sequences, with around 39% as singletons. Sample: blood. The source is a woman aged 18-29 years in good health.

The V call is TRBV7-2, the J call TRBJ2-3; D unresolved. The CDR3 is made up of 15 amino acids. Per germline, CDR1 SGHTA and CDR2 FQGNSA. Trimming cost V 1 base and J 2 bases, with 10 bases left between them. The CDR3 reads CASSLVRLVTDTQYF. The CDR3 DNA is TGTGCCAGCAGCTTAGTTCGCCTAGTCACAGATACGCAGTATTTT.

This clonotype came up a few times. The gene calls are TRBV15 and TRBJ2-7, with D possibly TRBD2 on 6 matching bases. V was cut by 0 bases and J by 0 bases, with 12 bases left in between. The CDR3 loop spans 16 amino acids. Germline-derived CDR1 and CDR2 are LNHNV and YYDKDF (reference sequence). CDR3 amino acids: CATSRDWRGSSYEQYF. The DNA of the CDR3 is TGTGCCACCAGCAGAGATTGGCGGGGATCCTCCTACGAGCAGTACTTC.

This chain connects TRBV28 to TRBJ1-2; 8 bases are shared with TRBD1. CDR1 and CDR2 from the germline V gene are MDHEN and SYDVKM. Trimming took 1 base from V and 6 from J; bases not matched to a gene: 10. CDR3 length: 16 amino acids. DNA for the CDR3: TGTGCCAGCAGTTTATTGGACAGGGCGGTAGGGGATGGCTACACCTTC. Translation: CASSLLDRAVGDGYTF.

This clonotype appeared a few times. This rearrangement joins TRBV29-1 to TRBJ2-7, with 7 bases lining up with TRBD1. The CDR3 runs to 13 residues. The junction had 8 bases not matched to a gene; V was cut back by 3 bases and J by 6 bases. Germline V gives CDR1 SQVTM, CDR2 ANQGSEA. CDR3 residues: CSVDWTGSGEQYF. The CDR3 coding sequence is TGCAGCGTTGATTGGACAGGCTCGGGCGAGCAGTACTTC.

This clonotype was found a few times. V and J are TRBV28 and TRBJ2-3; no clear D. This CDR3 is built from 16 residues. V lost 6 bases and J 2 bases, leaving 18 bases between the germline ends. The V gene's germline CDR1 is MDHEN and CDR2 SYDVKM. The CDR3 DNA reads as TGTGCCAGCAGCCGCCCAGTGGGTCGCACCACAGATACGCAGTATTTT. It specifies CASSRPVGRTTDTQYF.